This TCR beta chain was sequenced during a study of blood T cell repertoires in COVID-19. The CDR3 length is 14 residues. Trimming removed 4 bases from V and 5 bases from J; junction bases left unmatched: 10. Germline CDR1 and CDR2: SQVTM and ANQGSEA. This clone was seen only a few times. The data were produced by immunoSEQ multiplex PCR, yet TCRdb's version contains in-frame clones alone and is incomplete. This table holds over 150,000 clones, about 88% found once. Followed longitudinally, the Seattle patients had been enrolled during active infection. This TCR derives from a woman aged 60-75 years with COVID-19, enrolled during active disease. The chain couples TRBV29-1 to TRBJ1-2, with 7 bases lining up with TRBD1. The sequenced sample was peripheral blood. CDR3 coding DNA: TGCAGCGTTGTGCAGACAGGGAGAGGGTATGGCTACACCTTC. Its protein product is CSVVQTGRGYGYTF.